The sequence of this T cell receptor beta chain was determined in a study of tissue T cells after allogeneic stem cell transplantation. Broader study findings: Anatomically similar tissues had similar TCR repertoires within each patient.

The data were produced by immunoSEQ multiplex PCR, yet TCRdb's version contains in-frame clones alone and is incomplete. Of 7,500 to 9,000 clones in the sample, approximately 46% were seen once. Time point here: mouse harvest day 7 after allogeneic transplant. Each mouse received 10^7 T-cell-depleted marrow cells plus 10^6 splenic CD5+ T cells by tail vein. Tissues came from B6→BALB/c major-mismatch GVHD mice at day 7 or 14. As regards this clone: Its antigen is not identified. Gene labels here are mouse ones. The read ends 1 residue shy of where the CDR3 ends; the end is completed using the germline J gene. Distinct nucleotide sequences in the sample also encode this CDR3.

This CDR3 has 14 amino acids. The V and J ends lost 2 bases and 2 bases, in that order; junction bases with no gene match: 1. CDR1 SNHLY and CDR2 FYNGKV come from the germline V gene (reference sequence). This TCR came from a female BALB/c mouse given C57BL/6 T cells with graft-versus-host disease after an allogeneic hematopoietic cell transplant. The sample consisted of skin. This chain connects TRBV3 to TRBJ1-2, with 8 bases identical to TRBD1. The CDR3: CASSLQGANSDYTF. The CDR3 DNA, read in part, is TGTGCCAGCAGCTTACAGGGGGCGAACTCCGACTACACC.